This T cell receptor (beta chain) stems from a study of T cell responses to AZD1222 COVID-19 vaccine. Profiling relied on immunoSEQ multiplex PCR, and the TCRdb table lists in-frame clones only, not all of them. The table lists around 130,000 clones, around 92% of them singletons. Turning to this clone: No antigen is known for it.

V was clipped by 3 bases and J by 4 bases, with 19 bases between them. This CDR3 spans 16 amino acids. CDR1 is SGDLS, CDR2 YYNGEE, per germline. Study-wide results and caveats: A mostly white British donor set with more females was recruited, and clonal diversity was possibly underestimated. All repertoire sampling was performed exclusively after the peak T cell response. Increased Spike-specific TCR breadth and depth were observed after two AZD1222 doses.

This chain links TRBV9 with TRBJ1-2, with D possibly being TRBD1 (6 bases). The source material was peripheral blood, sampled 28 days after the second AZD1222 dose. The receptor comes from an adult who received the AZD1222 COVID-19 vaccine. The CDR3 DNA reads as TGTGCCAGCAGCGCTTACCGGGACAAGGGGGGCTATGGCTACACCTTC. Its protein is CASSAYRDKGGYGYTF.